This paragraph reports one T cell receptor beta chain. Its matching antigen is unknown. The germline CDR1 and CDR2 sequences are LNHDA and SQIVND (reference sequence). This CDR3 has 17 residues. A template switching step added UMIs, each with a 6-nucleotide sample barcode. TCRdb reworked the 5' RACE reads into one entry per CDR3 protein, no DNA. The specimen's table records more than 300,000 distinct CDR3 sequences. Blood was collected, around 2.7 ml per donor. The entry originates in a study of monozygotic twins with inflammatory bowel disease. Study-wide points: Distinction of different T cell subtypes was not possible.

This TCR derives from a human donor with ulcerative colitis or Crohn's disease, or a healthy co-twin of an affected twin (not recorded which). V usage is TRBV19 and J usage is TRBJ1-3; the D call of TRBD1 rests on TCRdb alone, since no DNA is present to check it. The specimen was blood. The CDR3 sequence: CATSGQGGSPSGNTIYF.